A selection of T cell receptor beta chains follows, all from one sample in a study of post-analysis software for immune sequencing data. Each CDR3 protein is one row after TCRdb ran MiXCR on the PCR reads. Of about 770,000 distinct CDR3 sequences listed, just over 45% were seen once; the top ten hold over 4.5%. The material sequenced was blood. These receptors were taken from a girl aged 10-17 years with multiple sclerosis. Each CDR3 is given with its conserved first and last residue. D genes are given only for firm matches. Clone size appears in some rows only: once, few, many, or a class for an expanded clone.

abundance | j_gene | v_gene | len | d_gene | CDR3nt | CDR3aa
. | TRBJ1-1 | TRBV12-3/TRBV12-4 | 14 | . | TGTGCCAGCAGCCCGGGACTGCGGGTGGCTGAAGCTTTCTTT | CASSPGLRVAEAFF
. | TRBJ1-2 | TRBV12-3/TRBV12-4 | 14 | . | TGTGCCAGCAGTTTAGGCTCCGGGCTAGGCGGCTACACCTTC | CASSLGSGLGGYTF
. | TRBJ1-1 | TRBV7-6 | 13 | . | TGTGCCAGCAAGGGTAGGGGTCACACTGAAGCTTTCTTT | CASKGRGHTEAFF
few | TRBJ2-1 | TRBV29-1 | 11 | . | TGCAGCGTTGAAGATGGGATAGAGCAGTTCTTC | CSVEDGIEQFF
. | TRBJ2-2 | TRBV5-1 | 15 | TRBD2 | TGCGCCAGCAGCTTAAGCGGGAAGAACACCGGGGAGCTGTTTTTT | CASSLSGKNTGELFF
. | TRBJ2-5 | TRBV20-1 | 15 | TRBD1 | TGCAGTGCCACGGGACAGGGAGAAATCCAAGAGACCCAGTACTTC | CSATGQGEIQETQYF
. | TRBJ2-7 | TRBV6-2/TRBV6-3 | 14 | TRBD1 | TGTGCCGGCAGTCTGGGACAGGGGGCCTACGAGCAGTACTTC | CAGSLGQGAYEQYF
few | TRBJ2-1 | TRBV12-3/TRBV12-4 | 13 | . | TGTGCCAGCAGTACCTTGACTGCCGGGGAGCAGTTCTTC | CASSTLTAGEQFF
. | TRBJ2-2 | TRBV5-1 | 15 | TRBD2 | TGCGCCAGCAGCTCGACTAGCGGGAACACCGGGGAGCTGTTTTTT | CASSSTSGNTGELFF
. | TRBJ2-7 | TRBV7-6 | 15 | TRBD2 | TGTGCCAGCAGCGTCACTAGCGGGAGGGGCTACGAGCAGTACTTC | CASSVTSGRGYEQYF
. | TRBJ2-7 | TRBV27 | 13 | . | TGTGCCAGCAGTGCGAGCCGATCCTACGAGCAGTACTTC | CASSASRSYEQYF
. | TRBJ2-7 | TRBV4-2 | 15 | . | TGTGCCAGCAGCCAAGTCGGGCGGGATTGGAACGAGCAGTACTTC | CASSQVGRDWNEQYF
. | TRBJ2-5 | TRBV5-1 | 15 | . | TGCGCCAGCAGCTTGCAGGAGTTAGCGGAAGAGACCCAGTACTTC | CASSLQELAEETQYF
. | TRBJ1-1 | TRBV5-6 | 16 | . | TGTGCCAGCAGCTTGTCTGGGGGCTTCAGGGACACTGAAGCTTTCTTT | CASSLSGGFRDTEAFF
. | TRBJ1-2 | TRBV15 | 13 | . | TGTGCCACTCAGGCGAACCTTAACTATGGCTACACCTTC | CATQANLNYGYTF
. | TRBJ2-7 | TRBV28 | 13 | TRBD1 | TGTGCCACCAGGGGGACAGGGACCTACGAGCAGTACTTC | CATRGTGTYEQYF
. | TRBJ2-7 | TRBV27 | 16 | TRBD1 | TGTGCCAGCAGTCGGACAGGGTATTCCAGCTCCTACGAGCAGTACTTC | CASSRTGYSSSYEQYF
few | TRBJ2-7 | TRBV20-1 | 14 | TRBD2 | TGCAGTGCTAAGGCTAGCGGGGGTTCCTACGAGCAGTACTTC | CSAKASGGSYEQYF
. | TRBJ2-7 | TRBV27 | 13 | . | TGTGCCAGCAGTTTATCGAGCCCAGCCGAGCAGTACTTC | CASSLSSPAEQYF
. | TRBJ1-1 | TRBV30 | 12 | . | TGTGCCTGGAGTCGACGGGTTACTGAAGCTTTCTTT | CAWSRRVTEAFF
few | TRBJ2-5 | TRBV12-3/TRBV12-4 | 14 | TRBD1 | TGTGCCAGCAGTACCGGGACAGTGGGCGAGACCCAGTACTTC | CASSTGTVGETQYF
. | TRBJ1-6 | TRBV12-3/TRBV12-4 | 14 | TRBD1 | TGTGCCAGCCGACTTACAGGGGAAAATTCACCCCTCCACTTT | CASRLTGENSPLHF
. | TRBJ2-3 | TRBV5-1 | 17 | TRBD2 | TGCGCCAGCACTGAGGAGGGACTAGCGGGAGTTGGAGATACGCAGTATTTT | CASTEEGLAGVGDTQYF
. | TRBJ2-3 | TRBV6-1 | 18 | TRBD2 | TGTGCCAGCAGCCCTGGGACTAGCGGGAGAGGGGGTCAAGGTACGCAGTATTTT | CASSPGTSGRGGQGTQYF
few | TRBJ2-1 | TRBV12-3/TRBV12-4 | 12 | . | TGTGCCAGCAGTCGGGACTTCAATGAGCAGTTCTTC | CASSRDFNEQFF
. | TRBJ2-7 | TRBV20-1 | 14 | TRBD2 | TGCAGTGCTAGAGGTCCTGGCGGGAGCTACGAGCAGTACTTC | CSARGPGGSYEQYF
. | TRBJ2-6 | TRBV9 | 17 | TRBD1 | TGTGCCAGCAGCGCACGGACAGGCACCTCTGGGGCCAACGTCCTGACTTTC | CASSARTGTSGANVLTF
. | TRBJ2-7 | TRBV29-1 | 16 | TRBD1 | TGCAGCGTTCTTCGACAGGGGGCCTTTTGGTCCTACGAGCAGTACTTC | CSVLRQGAFWSYEQYF
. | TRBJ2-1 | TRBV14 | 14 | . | TGTGCCAGCAGCCAAGGGGGCCTTCTGGATGAGCAGTTCTTC | CASSQGGLLDEQFF
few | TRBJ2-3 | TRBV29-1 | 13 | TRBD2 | TGCAGCGTTGTGCGGGAGGGGGCAGATACGCAGTATTTT | CSVVREGADTQYF
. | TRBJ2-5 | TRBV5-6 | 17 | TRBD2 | TGTGCCAGCAGCCCGGGACTAGCGGGAGCTCTGGGAGAGACCCAGTACTTC | CASSPGLAGALGETQYF
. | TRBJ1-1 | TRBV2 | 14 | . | TGTGCCAGCAGGGTTTGGACGGGGAACACTGAAGCTTTCTTT | CASRVWTGNTEAFF
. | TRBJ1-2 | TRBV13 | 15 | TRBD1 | TGTGCCAGCAGCCAGACCGGGACAGGGGTTTATGGCTACACCTTC | CASSQTGTGVYGYTF
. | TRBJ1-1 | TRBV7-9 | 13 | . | TGTGCCAGCAGCTTATCCTCTTGGCGCGGAGCTTTCTTT | CASSLSSWRGAFF
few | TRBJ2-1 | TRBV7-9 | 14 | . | TGTGCCAGCAGCTTTGGAGGCGGATACAATGAGCAGTTCTTC | CASSFGGGYNEQFF
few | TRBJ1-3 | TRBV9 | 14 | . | TGTGCCAGCAGCGTAGGTGACGGAGGAAACACCATATATTTT | CASSVGDGGNTIYF
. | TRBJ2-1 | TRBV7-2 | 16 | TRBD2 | TGTGCCAGCAGCTTAATGGGGGGACTATCCTACAATGAGCAGTTCTTC | CASSLMGGLSYNEQFF
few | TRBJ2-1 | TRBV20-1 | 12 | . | TGCAGTGTGGTTAGGTCTGGGGATGAGCAGTTCTTC | CSVVRSGDEQFF
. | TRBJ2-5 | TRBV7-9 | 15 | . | TGTGCCAGCAGCTCTTCAGGTTATTCTGGTGAGACCCAGTACTTC | CASSSSGYSGETQYF
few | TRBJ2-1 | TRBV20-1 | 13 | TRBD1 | TGCAGTGCTGAGGGACAGGCCTACAATGAGCAGTTCTTC | CSAEGQAYNEQFF
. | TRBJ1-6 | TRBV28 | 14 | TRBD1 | TGTGCCAGCAGACTTACAGGGGGTAATTCACCCCTCCACTTT | CASRLTGGNSPLHF